This TCR beta chain was sequenced for a study of T-cell reconstitution after alpha-beta-depleted transplantation in children. Study-level findings and limits: Several patients had high TCRbeta diversity at day 60; it came from surviving recipient T cells and thymic progenitors. Newly produced T cells mostly provided counts and TCRbeta diversity after one year, as hyperexpanded clones declined. By about two months after transplant, alpha-beta T cells reportedly arose from several hundred graft clones that had expanded.

As regards this clonotype: Its antigen is as yet unknown.

CDR1 and CDR2 (germline): SGHRS, YFSETQ. The ends were cut back, 0 bases at V and 3 bases at J, with 19 bases in the middle. The CDR3 is made up of 17 amino acids. Preparation of the TCRbeta library was carried out with unique molecular identifiers. TCRdb re-derived calls from the PCR reads in MiXCR, one entry per CDR3 protein. This sample has approximately 500,000 distinct CDR3 sequences; over 9.5% occur once, and the top ten carry around 2.2%. This specimen consisted of PBMCs, obtained before TCRalphabeta/CD19-depleted stem cell transplant. This chain uses TRBV5-1 with TRBJ2-7, with D perhaps TRBD1 or TRBD2 (5 bases each). The clonotype comes from a child between 2 and 9 years old with inherited bone marrow failure, due to receive a stem cell transplant. The chain's CDR3 is CASSLGGTLLTLYEQYF. For the CDR3, the DNA is TGCGCCAGCAGCTTGGGGGGGACCCTTTTAACGCTCTACGAGCAGTACTTC.